This T cell receptor (beta chain) was recorded in a study of OX40 agonist ivuxolimab in advanced cancers. Findings and caveats of the study: Clonal expansion by week 6 occurred in CD4+ and CD8+ blood T cells (at 0.1 to 3.0 mg/kg). Expanded clones tended on average to be more numerous among CD8+ T cells than CD4+.

The table lists this clone with a count of one. The antigen is not known. Germline V CDR1 and CDR2: SGHVS, FQNEAQ. V was shortened by 5 bases and J by 1 base, with 14 bases between the two germline ends. This CDR3 is 15 amino acids long. The assay was immunoSEQ multiplex PCR, and TCRdb's table has in-frame clones only and misses some. The data contain around 61,000 clones, roughly 80% of them singletons. This sample comprised CD4+ or CD8+ T cells sorted from blood, obtained in a trial of the OX40 agonist ivuxolimab. The source of this sequence is an adult with an advanced solid tumor such as melanoma, head and neck, liver or kidney cancer. The rearrangement links TRBV7-8 to TRBJ2-5; tentative D call: TRBD1 (5 bases). The CDR3 DNA is TGTGCCAGCAGCCTAATAGGTACAGGCCAAGAGACCCAGTACTTC. Protein sequence: CASSLIGTGQETQYF.